Below, 30 T cell receptor beta chains from the same sample are listed, as sequenced in a study of radiation and T cells in renal cell carcinoma. As for time point: blood 4 weeks post-SBRT, at nephrectomy. Treatment specified: 15 Gy SBRT to primary tumor, nephrectomy 4 weeks later. The assay was immunoSEQ multiplex PCR, and TCRdb's table has in-frame clones only and misses some. The table lists around 170,000 clones, about 88% of them singletons. The source was blood, collected from a patient whose treatment included radiotherapy and nephrectomy. These receptors were obtained from a woman aged 45-59 years with renal cell carcinoma.

The V call is TRBV7-9, the J call TRBJ2-2; 10 nucleotides agree with TRBD1. J gave up 1 base and V 5 bases, and 4 bases lay outside the gene matches. Germline CDR1 and CDR2: SEHNR and FQNEAQ (reference sequence). The CDR3 runs to 16 residues. The CDR3 loop is CASSPRDRGNTGELFF. CDR3 nucleotide sequence: TGTGCCAGCAGCCCCAGGGACAGGGGGAACACCGGGGAGCTGTTTTTT.

The chain is built from TRBV18 and TRBJ1-1, with TRBD1 matching 10 bases. After removal of 2 bases from V and 4 bases from J, the junction contained 7 bases not matched to a gene. Germline CDR1 reads KGHSH; CDR2 reads LQKENI. The CDR3 has 16 residues. CDR3 sequence (DNA): TGTGCCAGCTCACCAAACTTGGGACAGGGGATCACTGAAGCTTTCTTT. It specifies CASSPNLGQGITEAFF.

This clone showed up just once. The chain uses TRBV6-6 and TRBJ1-5, with a possible D match to TRBD1 (5 bases). The V and J ends lost 2 bases and 10 bases respectively, with 21 bases between them. The CDR3 has 16 residues. Germline V gives CDR1 MNHNY, CDR2 SVGAGI (reference sequence). CDR3 in DNA: TGTGCCAGCAGTTACGAGTTGGGACGGGGAAGCGTTCCCCAGCATTTT. Its translation: CASSYELGRGSVPQHF.

V is TRBV15 and J is TRBJ2-7, with 13 nucleotides matching TRBD2. The V and J ends lost 0 bases and 3 bases, in that order; junction bases with no gene match: 8. From germline, CDR1 is LNHNV and CDR2 YYDKDF (reference sequence). The CDR3 spans 18 residues. The CDR3 DNA is TGTGCCACCAGCAGAGATACTAGCGGGGGGGCTACTTTCTACGAGCAGTACTTC. Translating it yields CATSRDTSGGATFYEQYF.

This chain connects TRBV7-2 to TRBJ1-3; D might be TRBD1 (6 bases). Germline V gene data show CDR1 as SGHTA and CDR2 as FQGNSA. Trimming cost V 6 bases and J 0 bases, with 12 bases left between them. The CDR3 extends over 15 amino acids. The DNA of the CDR3 is TGTGCCAGCAGATTTGGACAGCTCTCTGGAAACACCATATATTTT. Protein product: CASRFGQLSGNTIYF.

V and J are TRBV6-1 and TRBJ2-6, with D unclear. Germline CDR1 is MNHNS and CDR2 is SASEGT. CDR3 length: 13 residues. In nucleotides, the CDR3 is TGTGCGAGAGCTGAGTCTGGGGCCAACGTCCTGACTTTC. Encoded protein: CARAESGANVLTF.

The CDR3 coding sequence is TGTGCCAGCAGTTACGGGACAGGGAGGCAAGAAGGCTACACCTTC. Translated: CASSYGTGRQEGYTF. J is TRBJ1-2 and V is TRBV6-5, with 9 bases aligning to TRBD1. The trim removed 2 bases at V and 8 bases at J, leaving 9 bases unmatched. Germline V gives CDR1 MNHEY, CDR2 SVGAGI. The CDR3 extends over 15 amino acids.

The J gene is TRBJ1-4, the V gene TRBV15, with TRBD1 matching over 8 bases. V trimming: 0 bases; J trimming: 5 bases; junction bases outside the gene matches: 8. The CDR3 is 17 amino acids. Germline V lookup: CDR1 LNHNV, CDR2 YYDKDF (reference sequence). CDR3 coding DNA: TGTGCCACCAGCAGAGATACAGGGGGATCCCCCAATGAAAAACTGTTTTTT. Its translation is CATSRDTGGSPNEKLFF.

CDR3 sequence reads: CASTGLPGNQPQHF. The CDR3 nucleotides read TGTGCCAGCACCGGACTACCGGGCAATCAGCCCCAGCATTTT. The gene calls are TRBV6-1 and TRBJ1-5; D unresolved. CDR1 MNHNS and CDR2 SASEGT come from the germline V gene. CDR3 size: 14 residues. V shed 7 bases and J shed 2 bases, with 12 bases lying between them.

This clone showed up just once. The genes are TRBV19 and TRBJ2-3; 7 bases are a match to TRBD2. CDR1 is LNHDA, CDR2 SQIVND, per germline (reference sequence). Trimming took 5 bases from V and 6 from J; bases not matched to a gene: 11. The CDR3 sequence is 15 residues long. CDR3 loop: CASSFGRWGGDTQYF. The CDR3 nucleotides are TGTGCCAGTAGTTTTGGACGCTGGGGGGGGGATACGCAGTATTTT. The entire variable domain, with the rest obtained from reference TRBV19 and TRBJ2-3, is as follows: DGGITQSPKYLFRKEGQNVTLSCEQNLNHDAMYWYRQDPGQGLRLIYYSQIVNDFQKGDIAEGYSVSREKKESFPLTVTSAQKNPTAFYLCASSFGRWGGDTQYFGPGTRLTVL.

This chain links TRBV19 with TRBJ1-6; D call uncertain. Trimming cost V 8 bases and J 5 bases, with 16 bases left between them. The CDR3 totals 15 residues. CDR1 LNHDA and CDR2 SQIVND come from the germline V gene (reference sequence). Here the CDR3 reads CASATQKTNNSPLHF. CDR3 nucleotide sequence: TGTGCCAGTGCAACACAGAAGACAAATAATTCACCCCTCCACTTT.

As DNA, the CDR3 is TGCAGTGCCCCTCGCACTGAAGCTTTCTTT. This encodes CSAPRTEAFF. The V and J genes are TRBV20-1 and TRBJ1-1; D unresolved. CDR1 is DFQATT, CDR2 SNEGSKA, per germline (reference sequence). The CDR3 length is 10 residues. V was pared by 6 bases and J by 4 bases, with 6 bases between.

About this clone itself: An end of the junction does not agree with germline; a read error may underlie this. This chain uses TRBV7-7 with TRBJ2-2; no reliable D call. CDR1 and CDR2 from the germline V gene are SSHAT and FNYEAQ (reference sequence). This CDR3 comprises 13 residues. The CDR3 DNA reads TGTGCTAGCAGCTCCACGAACACCGGGGAGCTGTTTTTT. Amino acids: CASSSTNTGELFF.

The gene calls are TRBV25-1 and TRBJ2-5, with D perhaps TRBD1 (6 bases). The CDR3 covers 14 residues. Trimming stripped 0 bases from V and 3 bases from J, with 8 bases between. Germline V gene sequence: CDR1 MGHDK, CDR2 SYGVNS. The DNA of the CDR3 is TGTGCCAGCAGTGAATACACAGGGAAAGAGACCCAGTACTTC. Translation: CASSEYTGKETQYF.

This chain joins TRBV29-1 and TRBJ2-1; 11 bases fit TRBD1. CDR1 SQVTM and CDR2 ANQGSEA come from the germline V gene. The V and J ends lost 7 bases and 7 bases, in that order; junction bases with no gene match: 6. CDR3 length: 13 residues. The CDR3 reads CSGGQGASNEQFF. The CDR3 DNA is TGCAGCGGAGGACAGGGGGCGTCGAATGAGCAGTTCTTC.

This rearrangement joins TRBV7-8 to TRBJ2-3; 10 nucleotides agree with TRBD2. With V trimmed by 5 bases and J by 5 bases, 13 bases remained unmatched. CDR1 is SGHVS and CDR2 is FQNEAQ in the germline V gene. CDR3 length: 17 residues. The CDR3, as DNA: TGTGCCAGCAGCCCGAATTACCAGCGGGGGGGCCGAGATACGCAGTATTTT. This sequence encodes CASSPNYQRGGRDTQYF. The whole variable domain, remainder taken from reference TRBV7-8 and TRBJ2-3, is GAGVSQSPRYKVAKRGQDVALRCDPISGHVSLFWYQQALGQGPEFLTYFQNEAQLDKSGLPSDRFFAERPEGSVSTLKIQRTQQEDSAVYLCASSPNYQRGGRDTQYFGPGTRLTVL.

The CDR3 sequence is CASTGTNRGGYTF. CDR3 bases: TGTGCCAGTACCGGTACTAACAGGGGTGGCTACACCTTC. This chain joins TRBV6-5 and TRBJ1-2; 7 bases fit TRBD1. Germline trimming cut 9 bases from V and 7 bases from J; bases unmatched to any gene: 11. The CDR3 has 13 residues. The V gene's germline CDR1 is MNHEY and CDR2 SVGAGI.

The V gene is TRBV11-2, the J gene TRBJ2-3, with D possibly being TRBD2 (6 bases). Germline-derived CDR1 and CDR2 are SGHAT and FQNNGV. Trimming removed 2 bases at V and 5 bases at J, with 14 bases between. The CDR3 has 15 amino acids. The chain's CDR3 is CASSLRGNRGDTQYF. CDR3 in DNA: TGTGCCAGCAGCTTACGGGGGAACCGGGGAGATACGCAGTATTTT.

V is TRBV7-9 and J is TRBJ2-3; the match to TRBD2 covers 14 bases. Trimming took 4 bases from V and 5 from J; bases not matched to a gene: 8. This CDR3 has 17 residues. Germline V gene lookup returns CDR1 SEHNR and CDR2 FQNEAQ (reference sequence). CDR3 in amino acids: CASSSRLAGGPGDTQYF. The CDR3 bases are TGTGCCAGCAGCTCGCGACTAGCGGGGGGGCCTGGAGATACGCAGTATTTT. The full variable domain, its missing parts supplied by reference TRBV7-9 and TRBJ2-3, is DTGVSQNPRHKITKRGQNVTFRCDPISEHNRLYWYRQTLGQGPEFLTYFQNEAQLEKSRLLSDRFSAERPKGSFSTLEIQRTEQGDSAMYLCASSSRLAGGPGDTQYFGPGTRLTVL.

Remarks on this clone: Different DNA sequences within this sample yield the same CDR3. The genes are TRBV7-6 and TRBJ2-7, with D tentatively TRBD2 (6 bases). In germline, CDR1 is SGHVS, CDR2 FNYEAQ. Deletions cut 4 bases from V and 4 bases from J, with 14 bases between. This CDR3 is built from 14 residues. CDR3 protein: CASSYSGGGYEQYF. Here the CDR3 DNA reads TGTGCCAGCAGCTATAGCGGAGGCGGATACGAGCAGTACTTC.

This clone was seen a handful of times. V is TRBV9 and J is TRBJ2-5; D might be TRBD2 (6 bases). Germline assignment: CDR1 SGDLS and CDR2 YYNGEE. The CDR3 covers 14 residues. V was pared by 0 bases and J by 5 bases, with 11 bases between. The CDR3 DNA is TGTGCCAGCAGCGTAGAAGGTGGGGGGGAGACCCAGTACTTC. This encodes CASSVEGGGETQYF.

This clone occurred once. V and J are TRBV18 and TRBJ2-1; 7 nucleotides match TRBD1. Germline CDR1 and CDR2: KGHSH and LQKENI. V shed 6 bases, J shed 8 bases, and the junction held 13 bases outside the gene matches. The CDR3 contains 15 residues. CDR3 amino acids: CASSPIRDRKHEQFF. The DNA for the CDR3 is TGTGCCAGCTCCCCCATAAGGGACAGAAAACATGAGCAGTTCTTC.

This chain links TRBV15 with TRBJ1-1; no reliable D call. V lost 4 bases and J 2 bases, leaving 14 bases between the germline ends. This CDR3 region has 15 residues. CDR1 LNHNV and CDR2 YYDKDF come from the germline V gene (reference sequence). CDR3 bases: TGTGCCACCAGCACGTACGGCGGGGTAAACACTGAAGCTTTCTTT. The encoded protein is CATSTYGGVNTEAFF.

The chain is built from TRBV18 and TRBJ2-7; 11 bases align to TRBD2. The V gene's germline CDR1 is KGHSH and CDR2 LQKENI. This CDR3 comprises 17 residues. V lost 2 bases to trimming and J lost 3 bases; unmatched junction nucleotides: 9. CDR3 in DNA: TGTGCCAGCTCACCAGCTAACAGACTAGCGGGAAGCTACGAGCAGTACTTC. As protein: CASSPANRLAGSYEQYF.

The chain is built from TRBV13 and TRBJ2-7; TRBD1 aligns across 11 bases. Germline CDR1 and CDR2: PRHDT and FYEKMQ (reference sequence). There are 16 residues in the CDR3. Trimming took 3 bases from V and 3 from J; bases not matched to a gene: 7. The CDR3 nucleotides are TGTGCCAGCAGCTTGGGTACCGGGACAGGGGGCTACGAGCAGTACTTC. This codes for CASSLGTGTGGYEQYF.

The chain recombines TRBV4-3 with TRBJ1-2; possibly TRBD1 for D (5 bases). V lost 1 base and J lost 4, with 13 bases in between. This CDR3 contains 15 residues. Germline CDR1 and CDR2: LGHNA and YSLEER. CDR3 DNA: TGCGCCAGCAGCCAAGTTCAGGGTATCAGCTATGGCTACACCTTC. Translation: CASSQVQGISYGYTF.

The chain uses TRBV5-1 and TRBJ1-4; 8 bases fit TRBD1. The ends lost 6 bases at V and 3 bases at J; junction bases unmatched: 4. Looked up from germline, CDR1 is SGHRS and CDR2 is YFSETQ. This CDR3 is 14 amino acids long. The chain's CDR3 is CASNSGGSNEKLFF. For the CDR3, the DNA is TGCGCCAGCAACTCAGGGGGCTCTAATGAAAAACTGTTTTTT.

The chain uses TRBV7-8 and TRBJ1-6, with D unclear. The ends were cut back, 4 bases at V and 7 bases at J, with 14 bases in the middle. This CDR3 spans 15 amino acids. Germline V gene data show CDR1 as SGHVS and CDR2 as FQNEAQ. The CDR3 nucleotides are TGTGCCAGCAGCTATCTTGGTTTCTCCAATTCACCCCTCCACTTT. Translation gives CASSYLGFSNSPLHF.

The rearrangement uses TRBV7-2 and TRBJ2-3; D is ambiguous. The CDR3 is 13 residues long. V gave up 3 bases and J gave up 8 bases, with 12 bases separating them. Germline assignment: CDR1 SGHTA and CDR2 FQGNSA. The CDR3, as DNA: TGTGCCAGCAGCTTGGGTCAGGATCGTACGCAGTATTTT. Translating gives CASSLGQDRTQYF. The full variable domain, completed using reference TRBV7-2 and TRBJ2-3, is GAGVSQSPSNKVTEKGKDVELRCDPISGHTALYWYRQSLGQGLEFLIYFQGNSAPDKSGLPSDRFSAERTGGSVSTLTIQRTQQEDSAVYLCASSLGQDRTQYFGPGTRLTVL.

The rearrangement joins TRBV9 to TRBJ2-5, with 9 nucleotides matching TRBD2. V dropped 2 bases and J dropped 2; count of bases not matched to a gene: 7. This CDR3 is 16 amino acids long. Germline V gene sequence: CDR1 SGDLS, CDR2 YYNGEE. CDR3 in amino acids: CASSVGSSGAQETQYF. In DNA form, the CDR3 reads TGTGCCAGCAGCGTCGGCTCTAGCGGGGCTCAAGAGACCCAGTACTTC. Full variable domain (remainder filled in from reference TRBV9 and TRBJ2-5): DSGVTQTPKHLITATGQRVTLRCSPRSGDLSVYWYQQSLDQGLQFLIQYYNGEERAKGNILERFSAQQFPDLHSELNLSSLELGDSALYFCASSVGSSGAQETQYFGPGTRLLVL.